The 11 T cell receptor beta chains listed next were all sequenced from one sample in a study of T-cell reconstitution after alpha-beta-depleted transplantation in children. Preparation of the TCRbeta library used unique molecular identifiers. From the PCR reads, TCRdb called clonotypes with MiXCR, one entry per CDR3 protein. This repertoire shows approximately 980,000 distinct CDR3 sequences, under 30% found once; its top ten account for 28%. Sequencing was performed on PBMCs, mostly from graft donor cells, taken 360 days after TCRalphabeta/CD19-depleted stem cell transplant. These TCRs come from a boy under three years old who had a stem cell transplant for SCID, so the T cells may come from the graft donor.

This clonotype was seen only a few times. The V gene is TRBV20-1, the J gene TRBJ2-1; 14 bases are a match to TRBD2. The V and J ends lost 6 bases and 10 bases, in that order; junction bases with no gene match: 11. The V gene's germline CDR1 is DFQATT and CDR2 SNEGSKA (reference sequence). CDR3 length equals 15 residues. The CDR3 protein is CSAILGTSGGLEQFF. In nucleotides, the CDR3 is TGCAGTGCCATCCTAGGGACTAGCGGGGGTTTGGAGCAGTTCTTC.

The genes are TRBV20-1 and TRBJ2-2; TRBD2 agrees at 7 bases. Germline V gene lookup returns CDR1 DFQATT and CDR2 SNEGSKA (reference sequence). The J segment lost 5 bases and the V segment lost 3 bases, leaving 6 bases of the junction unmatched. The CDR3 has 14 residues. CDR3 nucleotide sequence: TGCAGTGCTAGCGGGGGGAAGAGTACCGGGGAGCTGTTTTTT. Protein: CSASGGKSTGELFF.

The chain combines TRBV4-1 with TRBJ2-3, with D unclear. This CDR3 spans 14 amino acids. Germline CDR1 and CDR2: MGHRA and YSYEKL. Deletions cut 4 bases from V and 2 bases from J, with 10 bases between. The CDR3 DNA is TGCGCCAGCAGCCTAACGACCCTCACAGATACGCAGTATTTT. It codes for CASSLTTLTDTQYF.

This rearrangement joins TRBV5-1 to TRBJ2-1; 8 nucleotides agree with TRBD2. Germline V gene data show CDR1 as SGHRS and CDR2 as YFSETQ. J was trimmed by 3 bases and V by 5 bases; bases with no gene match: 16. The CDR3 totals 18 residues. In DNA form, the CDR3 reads TGCGCCAGCAGATGGCCGCGGGGGGAGGCTAAGGTCTACAATGAGCAGTTCTTC. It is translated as CASRWPRGEAKVYNEQFF.

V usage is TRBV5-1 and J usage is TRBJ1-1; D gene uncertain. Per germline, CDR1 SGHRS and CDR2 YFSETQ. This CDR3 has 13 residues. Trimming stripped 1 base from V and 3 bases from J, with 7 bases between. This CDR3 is CASSLTKDTEAFF. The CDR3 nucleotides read TGCGCCAGCAGCTTGACAAAGGACACTGAAGCTTTCTTT. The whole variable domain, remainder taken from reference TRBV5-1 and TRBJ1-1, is KAGVTQTPRYLIKTRGQQVTLSCSPISGHRSVSWYQQTPGQGLQFLFEYFSETQRNKGNFPGRFSGRQFSNSRSEMNVSTLELGDSALYLCASSLTKDTEAFFGQGTRLTVV.

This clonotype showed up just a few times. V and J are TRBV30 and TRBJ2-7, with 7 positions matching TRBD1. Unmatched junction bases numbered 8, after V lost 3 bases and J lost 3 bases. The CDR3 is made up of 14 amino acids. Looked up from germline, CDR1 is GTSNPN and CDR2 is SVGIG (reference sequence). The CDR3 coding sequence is TGTGCCTGGAGGCGGACAGGAGGAAACTACGAGCAGTACTTC. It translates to CAWRRTGGNYEQYF.

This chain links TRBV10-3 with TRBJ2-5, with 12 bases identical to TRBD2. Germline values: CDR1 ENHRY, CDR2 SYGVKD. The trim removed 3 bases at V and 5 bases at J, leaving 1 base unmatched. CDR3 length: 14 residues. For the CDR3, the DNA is TGTGCCATCAGTGAAACTAGCGGGGGGGAGACCCAGTACTTC. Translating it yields CAISETSGGETQYF.

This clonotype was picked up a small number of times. The CDR3 sequence is CASSQVKGGELGEQFF. Here the CDR3 DNA reads TGCGCCAGCAGCCAAGTTAAGGGGGGGGAACTGGGTGAGCAGTTCTTC. This chain connects TRBV4-3 to TRBJ2-1, with D possibly being TRBD2 (7 bases). The CDR3 loop spans 16 amino acids. Germline V gives CDR1 LGHNA, CDR2 YSLEER. V shed 1 base and J shed 9 bases, with 19 bases lying between them.

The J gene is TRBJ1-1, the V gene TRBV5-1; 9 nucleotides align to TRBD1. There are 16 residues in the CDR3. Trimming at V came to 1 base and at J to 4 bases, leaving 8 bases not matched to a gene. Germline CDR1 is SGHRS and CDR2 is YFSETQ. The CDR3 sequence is CASSLQGTGYITEAFF. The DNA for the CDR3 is TGCGCCAGCAGCTTGCAGGGGACAGGGTATATCACTGAAGCTTTCTTT.

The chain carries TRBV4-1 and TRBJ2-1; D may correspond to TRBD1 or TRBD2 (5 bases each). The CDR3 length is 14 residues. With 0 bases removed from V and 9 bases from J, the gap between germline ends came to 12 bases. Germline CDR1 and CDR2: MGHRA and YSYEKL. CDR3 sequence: CASSQENGGGEQFF. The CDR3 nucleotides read TGCGCCAGCAGCCAAGAGAACGGTGGGGGTGAGCAGTTCTTC.

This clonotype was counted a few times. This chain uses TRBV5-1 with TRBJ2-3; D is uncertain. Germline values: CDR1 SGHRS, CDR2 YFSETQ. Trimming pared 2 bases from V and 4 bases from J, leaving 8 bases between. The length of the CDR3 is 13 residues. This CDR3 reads CASSFYGSDTQYF. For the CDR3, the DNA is TGCGCCAGCAGCTTCTACGGTTCAGATACGCAGTATTTT. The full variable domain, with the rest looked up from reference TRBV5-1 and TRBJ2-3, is KAGVTQTPRYLIKTRGQQVTLSCSPISGHRSVSWYQQTPGQGLQFLFEYFSETQRNKGNFPGRFSGRQFSNSRSEMNVSTLELGDSALYLCASSFYGSDTQYFGPGTRLTVL.